The entry below describes one T cell receptor (beta chain). TCRdb's table, derived via immunoSEQ multiplex PCR, lists solely in-frame clones and lacks some. The sample records around 39,000 clones, less than 95% being singletons. This record comes from a study of preoperative IRX-2 immunotherapy in early breast cancer. Sample treatment: preoperative locoregional IRX-2 cytokine immunotherapy. Per germline, CDR1 SEHNR and CDR2 FQNEAQ (reference sequence). The CDR3 extends over 18 amino acids. V was clipped by 4 bases and J by 3 bases, with 24 bases between them. Here the sequenced sample was tumor tissue, taken after IRX-2 immunotherapy. This sequence joins TRBV7-9 and TRBJ2-5, with D perhaps TRBD2 (5 bases). This TCR came from a human donor with breast cancer. The DNA for the CDR3 is TGTGCCAGCAGCTCAATTAGCGCCGCCCCCGAGGAGGAAGAGACCCAGTACTTC. Translated, it gives CASSSISAAPEEEETQYF.